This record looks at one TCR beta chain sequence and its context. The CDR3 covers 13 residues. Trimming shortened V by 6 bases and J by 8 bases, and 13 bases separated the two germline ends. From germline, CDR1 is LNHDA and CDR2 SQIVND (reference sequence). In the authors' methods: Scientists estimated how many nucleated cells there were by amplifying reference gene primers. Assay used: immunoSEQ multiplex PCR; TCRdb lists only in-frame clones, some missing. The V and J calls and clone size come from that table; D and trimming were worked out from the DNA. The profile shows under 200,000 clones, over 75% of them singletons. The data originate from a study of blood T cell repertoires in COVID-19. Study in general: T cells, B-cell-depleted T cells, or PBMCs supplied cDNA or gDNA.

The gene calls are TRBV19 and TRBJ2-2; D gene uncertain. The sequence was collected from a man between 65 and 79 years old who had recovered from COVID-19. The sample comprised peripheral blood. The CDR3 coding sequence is TGTGCCAGTAGAAGTGATCTGGAGGGGGAGCTGTTTTTT. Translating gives CASRSDLEGELFF.